A single T cell receptor (beta chain) is shown here with its context. This sample stems from a study of blood T cell repertoires in COVID-19. Study processing details: Estimates of nucleated cell counts were drawn from the amplification of reference gene primers. Assay: immunoSEQ multiplex PCR; the TCRdb copy retains only in-frame clones and omits some. Clonal size and the V and J genes are those of that table, whereas D and trimming came from the DNA. The sample lists fewer than 500,000 clones; about 80% were seen once. The CDR3 runs 12 residues. Trimming removed 6 bases at V and 8 bases at J, with 12 bases between. Germline V gene data show CDR1 as SGDLS and CDR2 as YYNGEE.

The chain links TRBV9 to TRBJ1-3, with D unresolved. The sample was peripheral blood. The clonotype comes from a human donor with acute or convalescent COVID-19. The donor label of this sample is uncertain. CDR3 bases: TGTGCCAGCACTCGCGGGCGGGACACCATATATTTT. Its protein is CASTRGRDTIYF.